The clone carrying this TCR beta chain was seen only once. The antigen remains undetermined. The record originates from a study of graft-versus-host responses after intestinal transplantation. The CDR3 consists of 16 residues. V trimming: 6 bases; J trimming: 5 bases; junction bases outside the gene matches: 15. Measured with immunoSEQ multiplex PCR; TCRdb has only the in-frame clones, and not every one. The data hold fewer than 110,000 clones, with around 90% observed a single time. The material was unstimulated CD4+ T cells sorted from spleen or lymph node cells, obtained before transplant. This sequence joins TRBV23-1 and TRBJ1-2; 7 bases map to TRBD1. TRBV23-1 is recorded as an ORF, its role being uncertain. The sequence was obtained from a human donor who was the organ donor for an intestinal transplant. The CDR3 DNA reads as TGCGCCAGCAGCCCGGGGACAGCTTCGGGAACATATGGCTACACCTTC. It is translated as CASSPGTASGTYGYTF.